Below are 8 T cell receptor beta chains sequenced from a single sample in a study of beta chain features in type 1 diabetes. Reverse transcribing all isolated RNA meant expressed TCRB transcripts were sequenced. Profiled with immunoSEQ multiplex PCR; TCRdb holds only in-frame clones, not every one. Of 350,000 to 450,000 clones listed, around 13% are singletons. Sequenced: naive CD4+ T cells from blood. All receptors derive from a man in his thirties or forties in good health.

This clone has at least ten counts. The chain couples TRBV29-1 to TRBJ2-3; D possibly matches TRBD1 or TRBD2 (5 bases each). Trimming stripped 8 bases from V and 4 bases from J, with 19 bases between. The CDR3 is 14 amino acids. Germline loops: CDR1 SQVTM, CDR2 ANQGSEA. The CDR3 coding sequence is TGCAGCATAAACCGGGACGAGGTAGCAGATACGCAGTATTTT. It yields the protein CSINRDEVADTQYF.

The J gene is TRBJ2-2, the V gene TRBV27; 11 nucleotides match TRBD2. The trim removed 6 bases at V and 4 bases at J, leaving 7 bases unmatched. Germline V CDR1 and CDR2: MNHEY, SMNVEV (reference sequence). The CDR3 totals 16 residues. CDR3: CASSQSSGRFTGELFF. The CDR3, as DNA: TGTGCCAGCAGCCAATCTAGCGGGAGGTTCACCGGGGAGCTGTTTTTT.

V gene TRBV2 combines with J gene TRBJ2-5; D perhaps matches TRBD1 (5 bases). CDR3 length: 12 residues. Germline-derived CDR1 and CDR2 are SNHLY and FYNNEI. Between the trimmed V and J ends, which lost 4 bases and 5 bases, there was a span of 8 bases. Written as DNA, the CDR3 is TGTGCCAGCAGTGCGTCAGGGGAGACCCAGTACTTC. Amino acids: CASSASGETQYF.

The J gene is TRBJ1-6, the V gene TRBV4-1; TRBD1 might be the D (6 bases). The germline V and J ends were trimmed by 4 bases and 5 bases, with 12 bases remaining between them. CDR1 is MGHRA, CDR2 YSYEKL, per germline. The CDR3 covers 15 residues. CDR3 sequence: CASSLGGGDNSPLHF. DNA of the CDR3: TGCGCCAGCAGCCTAGGTGGGGGCGATAATTCACCCCTCCACTTT.

The rearrangement uses TRBV5-4 and TRBJ2-3; D is uncertain. V was clipped by 3 bases and J by 2 bases, with 13 bases between them. Germline CDR1 SGHNT, CDR2 YYREEE (reference sequence). CDR3 length: 15 residues. In DNA, the CDR3 is TGTGCCAGCAGCTCCAGCGTGGGCTTCACAGATACGCAGTATTTT. Its translation: CASSSSVGFTDTQYF.

This chain joins TRBV7-9 and TRBJ2-7; tentative D call: TRBD1 (5 bases). CDR3 length equals 13 residues. V lost 3 bases to trimming and J lost 2 bases, with 8 bases between them. Looked up from germline, CDR1 is SEHNR and CDR2 is FQNEAQ (reference sequence). The CDR3 loop is CASSFLQAYEQYF. The CDR3 nucleotides read TGTGCCAGCAGCTTCTTACAGGCCTACGAGCAGTACTTC.

This rearrangement joins TRBV7-2 to TRBJ1-2; TRBD1 aligns across 9 bases. This CDR3 region has 17 residues. Looked up from germline, CDR1 is SGHTA and CDR2 is FQGNSA. V shed 5 bases, J shed 6 bases, and the junction held 16 bases outside the gene matches. DNA for the CDR3: TGTGCCAGCAGCAGAGGGACAGGGCGAGGATCGGCGGATGGCTACACCTTC. Residues: CASSRGTGRGSADGYTF. The full variable domain, in which reference TRBV7-2 and TRBJ1-2 provide the parts outside the CDR3, is GAGVSQSPSNKVTEKGKDVELRCDPISGHTALYWYRQSLGQGLEFLIYFQGNSAPDKSGLPSDRFSAERTGGSVSTLTIQRTQQEDSAVYLCASSRGTGRGSADGYTFGSGTRLTVV.

The chain combines TRBV11-3 with TRBJ2-6; 7 nucleotides match TRBD1. CDR1 and CDR2 (germline): SGHNT, YENEEA. The CDR3 has 17 residues. V dropped 5 bases and J dropped 3; count of bases not matched to a gene: 10. The CDR3 region has the DNA TGTGCCAGCAGCCTACCATCAGGGGGAAGTGGGGCCAACGTCCTGACTTTC. This translates into CASSLPSGGSGANVLTF. The whole variable domain, remainder taken from reference TRBV11-3 and TRBJ2-6, is EAGVVQSPRYKIIEKKQPVAFWCNPISGHNTLYWYLQNLGQGPELLIRYENEEAVDDSQLPKDRFSAERLKGVDSTLKIQPAELGDSAVYLCASSLPSGGSGANVLTFGAGSRLTVL.